Many counts were recorded for the clone carrying this T cell receptor (beta chain). Antigen unknown. This sample was included in a study of T cell repertoires in cytomegalovirus infection. Germline V gene data show CDR1 as SGHTA and CDR2 as FQGNSA. Trimming shortened V by 3 bases and J by 7 bases, and 7 bases separated the two germline ends. The CDR3 is 12 amino acids. MiXCR was run by TCRdb on the reads, yielding one entry per CDR3 protein. Among under 450,000 distinct CDR3 sequences listed, roughly 36% were seen once. This sample comprised cultured PBMCs, obtained from culture after CMV antigen stimulation. V gene TRBV7-2 combines with J gene TRBJ2-1, with D uncertain. This clonotype was obtained from a human donor in good health (CMV status not recorded). Some clones in this sample may be carry-over from other donors' samples. CDR3 nucleotides: TGTGCCAGCAGCTTTTACGGGAATGAGCAGTTCTTC. Protein sequence: CASSFYGNEQFF.